The sequence of this T cell receptor beta chain was determined in a study of blood T cells in healthy people across ages. This clonotype has a handful of counts. The V end was cut by 1 base, the J end by 4 bases, with 12 bases between. CDR3 length: 15 residues. Germline CDR1 is SGHRS and CDR2 is YFSETQ. The donors, all healthy, were Caucasians living in Russia, aged about 6 to 90. Through a sample-barcoded 5' primer and a J-beta primer mix, a second PCR was run for roughly 6 to 12 cycles. With 12 random nucleotides, a template-switch adaptor tagged each individual cDNA molecule. Via MiXCR, TCRdb re-called the 5' RACE reads, giving one row per CDR3 protein. The table records some 690,000 distinct CDR3 sequences, approximately 22% of them present only once.

The clonotype comes from a man between 65 and 79 years old in good health. V is TRBV5-1 and J is TRBJ2-4, with unresolved D. Sequencing input: blood. As DNA, the CDR3 is TGCGCCAGCAGCTTGACGCCCTTACGGAAAAACATTCAGTACTTC. Its translation is CASSLTPLRKNIQYF.